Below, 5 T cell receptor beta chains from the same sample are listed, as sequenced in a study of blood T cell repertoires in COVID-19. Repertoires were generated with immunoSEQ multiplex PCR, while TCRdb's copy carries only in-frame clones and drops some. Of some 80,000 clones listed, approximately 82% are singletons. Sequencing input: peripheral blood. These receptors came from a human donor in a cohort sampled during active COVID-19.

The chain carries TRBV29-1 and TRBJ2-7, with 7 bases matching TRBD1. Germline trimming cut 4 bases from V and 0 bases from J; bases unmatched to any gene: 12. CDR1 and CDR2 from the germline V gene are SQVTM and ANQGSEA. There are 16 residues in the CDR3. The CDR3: CSVGFRGKLSSYEQYF. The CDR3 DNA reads TGCAGCGTTGGGTTCAGGGGGAAGTTAAGCTCCTACGAGCAGTACTTC.

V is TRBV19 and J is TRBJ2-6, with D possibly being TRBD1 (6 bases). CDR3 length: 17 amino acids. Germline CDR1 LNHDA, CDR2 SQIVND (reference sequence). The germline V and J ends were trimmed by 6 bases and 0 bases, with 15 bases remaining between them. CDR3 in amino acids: CASRRDRSSSGANVLTF. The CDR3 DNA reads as TGTGCCAGTAGAAGAGACAGGAGTTCCTCTGGGGCCAACGTCCTGACTTTC.

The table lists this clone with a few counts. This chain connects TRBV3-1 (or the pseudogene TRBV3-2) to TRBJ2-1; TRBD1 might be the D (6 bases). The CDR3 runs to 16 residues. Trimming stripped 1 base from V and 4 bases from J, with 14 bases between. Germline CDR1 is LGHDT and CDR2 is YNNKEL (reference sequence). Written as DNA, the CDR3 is TGTGCCAGCAGCCAAGGGGTGGGGGCCCTGTACAATGAGCAGTTCTTC. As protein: CASSQGVGALYNEQFF.

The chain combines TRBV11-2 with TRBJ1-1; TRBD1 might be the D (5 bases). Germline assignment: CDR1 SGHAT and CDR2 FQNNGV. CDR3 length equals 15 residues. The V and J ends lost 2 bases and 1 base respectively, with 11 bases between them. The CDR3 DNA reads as TGTGCCAGCAGCTTAATAGGGGCATGGAACACTGAAGCTTTCTTT. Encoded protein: CASSLIGAWNTEAFF.

CDR3 coding DNA: TGTGCCAGTAGTCTCCCGGGACAAACCTACGAGCAGTACTTC. Its translation: CASSLPGQTYEQYF. This chain joins TRBV19 and TRBJ2-7, with D maybe TRBD1 (6 bases). The CDR3 is made up of 14 amino acids. Germline CDR1 and CDR2: LNHDA and SQIVND (reference sequence). V was clipped by 5 bases and J by 2 bases, with 13 bases between them.